This is a list of T cell receptor beta chains from one sample in a study of blood T cell repertoires in COVID-19. Libraries were prepared by immunoSEQ multiplex PCR; TCRdb keeps only in-frame clonotypes and omits some of them. Of approximately 41,000 clones in the sample, 88% were seen once. Sequenced input: peripheral blood. The receptors were sampled from a human donor in a cohort sampled during active COVID-19. CDR3s include the opening cysteine and the closing phenylalanine or tryptophan. D genes are given only for firm matches. Rows may omit the clone size; those that give it use once, few, many or a size class.

TRBJ2-1 TRBD1 TRBV27 NA TGTGCCAGCACCCCCGAGGGGGCCCTCCTGGGGAGTGAGCAGTTCTTC CASTPEGALLGSEQFF
TRBJ1-1 NA TRBV5-1 NA TGCGCCAGCAGCACCACGGGGGGGAACACTGAAGCTTTCTTT CASSTTGGNTEAFF
TRBJ1-3 NA TRBV5-4 NA TGTGCCAGCAGCTTGGCCGGGGTTAGGTCTGGAAACACCATATATTTT CASSLAGVRSGNTIYF
TRBJ2-3 TRBD2 TRBV5-4 NA TGTGCCAGCAGCCGGCTGGGACTAGAGGCAGATACGCAGTATTTT CASSRLGLEADTQYF
TRBJ2-1 TRBD2 TRBV5-6 NA TGTGCCAGCAGGACTAGCGGGAGGGCCTCCTACAATGAGCAGTTCTTC CASRTSGRASYNEQFF
TRBJ1-5 NA TRBV5-1 NA TGCGCCAGCAGCTGGCAGGGCGATAGCAATCAGCCCCAGCATTTT CASSWQGDSNQPQHF
TRBJ1-3 NA TRBV30 NA TGTGCCTGGAGTGTACATCCAGACTCTGGAAACACCATATATTTT CAWSVHPDSGNTIYF
TRBJ2-5 TRBD1 TRBV14 NA TGTGCCAGCAGCCCACGACAGGGCCAAGAGACCCAGTACTTC CASSPRQGQETQYF
TRBJ1-4 TRBD1 TRBV28 NA TGTGCCAGCAGTTCGCCCGGACAGGGATTTGATGAAAAACTGTTTTTT CASSSPGQGFDEKLFF
TRBJ2-7 NA TRBV7-9 NA TGTGCCAGCAGCCCCCTAGTTAGTGAGCAGTACTTC CASSPLVSEQYF
TRBJ2-1 NA TRBV7-8 NA TGTGCCAGCAGCTTAGTCTCTGTAAATGAGCAGTTCTTC CASSLVSVNEQFF
TRBJ2-1 TRBD2 TRBV3-1/TRBV3-2 NA TGTGCCAGCAGCCTCACAAGCGGGAGGAGAGGACGCGAGCAGTTCTTC CASSLTSGRRGREQFF
TRBJ1-2 NA TRBV6-4 NA TGTGCCAGCAGTGACTCGTCTTACTATGGCTACACCTTC CASSDSSYYGYTF
TRBJ2-2 NA TRBV24-1 NA TGTGCCACCAGTGATGTGAACAGTCCCGCGAACACCGGGGAGCTGTTTTTT CATSDVNSPANTGELFF
TRBJ1-3 TRBD1 TRBV19 NA TGTGCCAGTAGTATAGATCAGCCGGGACAGAGCTCTGGAAACACCATATATTTT CASSIDQPGQSSGNTIYF
TRBJ1-3 NA TRBV19 NA TGTGCCAGTAGTATTAGGACTTCTTCTGGAAACACCATATATTTT CASSIRTSSGNTIYF
TRBJ1-3 TRBD1 TRBV27 NA TGTGCCAGCAGTTTTTCAGGGGGCCTGTTTGGAAACACCATATATTTT CASSFSGGLFGNTIYF
TRBJ2-5 TRBD1 TRBV29-1 NA TGCAGCGTTGCGAGGACAGGGCGGGTTGAGACCCAGTACTTC CSVARTGRVETQYF
TRBJ2-1 NA TRBV7-2 few TGTGCCAGCAGCTTAGATGGTCAGGGTTCATCGGTCTTC CASSLDGQGSSVF
TRBJ2-1 TRBD2 TRBV5-1 NA TGCGCCAGCAGCCAGCTAGCGGGGCTTGGGGAGCAGTTCTTC CASSQLAGLGEQFF
TRBJ2-7 NA TRBV11-2 NA TGTGCCAGCAGCCCATCTACAGGGCAACCAAACGCCTACAAGCAGTACTTC CASSPSTGQPNAYKQYF
TRBJ2-3 TRBD2 TRBV5-1 NA TGCGCCAGCAAACCCAGACTAGCGGGAGGAACCGCGAGCACAGATACGCAGTATTTT CASKPRLAGGTASTDTQYF
TRBJ1-3 NA TRBV10-2 NA TGCGCCAGCAGTGGGGGGGGTTATTACTCTGGAAACACCATATATTTT CASSGGGYYSGNTIYF
TRBJ2-1 TRBD2 TRBV19 NA TGTGCCAGTAGTATGGCCCCTAGCGGGAGGATCATCTACAATGAGCAGTTCTTC CASSMAPSGRIIYNEQFF
TRBJ1-5 NA TRBV28 NA TGTGCCAGCAGGGCCGAGGGGGGCAATCAGCCCCAGCATTTT CASRAEGGNQPQHF
TRBJ2-1 TRBD2 TRBV6-5 NA TGTGCCAGCAGTTCGGGACTAGCGGGTAGGTTCGGTGAGCAGTTCTTC CASSSGLAGRFGEQFF
TRBJ2-7 TRBD2 TRBV3-1/TRBV3-2 NA TGTGCCAGCAGCCAAGATAGCGGGAGCTCCTACGAGCAGTACTTC CASSQDSGSSYEQYF
TRBJ1-1 NA TRBV27 once TGTGCCAGCAGTTATCGACAGACGAACACTGAAGCTTTCTTT CASSYRQTNTEAFF
TRBJ1-2 TRBD1 TRBV6-6 NA TGTGCCAGCAGTTACTCCTCTCGACAGGGGGCGTCGGGCTACACCTTC CASSYSSRQGASGYTF